The 6 T cell receptor beta chains presented below share a single source sample, sequenced in a study of blood T cell repertoires in COVID-19. The protocol was immunoSEQ multiplex PCR, while the TCRdb copy is restricted to in-frame clones and leaves out a portion. This table has 200,000 to 250,000 clones, roughly four fifths appearing once. The sample was peripheral blood. These receptors were taken from a woman aged 18-35 years with acute or convalescent COVID-19.

The rearrangement links TRBV19 to TRBJ1-1; TRBD1 matches at 9 bases. The CDR3 consists of 14 residues. J was trimmed by 2 bases and V by 5 bases; bases with no gene match: 3. Germline V CDR1 and CDR2: LNHDA, SQIVND (reference sequence). The CDR3 sequence: CASSWTGANTEAFF. The CDR3 DNA sequence: TGTGCCAGTAGTTGGACAGGGGCCAACACTGAAGCTTTCTTT.

The chain uses TRBV10-2 and TRBJ2-5; TRBD1 agrees at 10 bases. CDR1 and CDR2 from the germline V gene are WSHSY and SAAADI. Losses at the gene ends were 5 bases for V and 5 bases for J; bases not matched to a gene: 5. This CDR3 region has 14 residues. CDR3 in DNA: TGCGCCAGCAGTCAAGGACAGGGGGGGGAGACCCAGTACTTC. Its protein is CASSQGQGGETQYF.

The chain links TRBV19 to TRBJ1-2; 11 bases fit TRBD1. CDR1 LNHDA and CDR2 SQIVND come from the germline V gene (reference sequence). The trim removed 1 base at V and 4 bases at J, leaving 5 bases unmatched. The CDR3 totals 16 residues. CDR3 DNA: TGTGCCAGTAGTATAGGCCGGACAGGGGGCTCCTATGGCTACACCTTC. Its translation: CASSIGRTGGSYGYTF.

V and J are TRBV5-4 and TRBJ1-2; 9 bases agree with TRBD1. This CDR3 spans 15 amino acids. Germline trimming cut 2 bases from V and 4 bases from J; bases unmatched to any gene: 6. Per germline, CDR1 SGHNT and CDR2 YYREEE (reference sequence). The CDR3 bases are TGTGCCAGCAGCTTAGGACAGGGGAATCCCTATGGCTACACCTTC. This sequence encodes CASSLGQGNPYGYTF.

This chain joins TRBV10-3 and TRBJ1-1, with 7 bases fitting TRBD1. J was trimmed by 3 bases and V by 7 bases; bases with no gene match: 2. CDR3 length: 12 amino acids. CDR1 ENHRY and CDR2 SYGVKD come from the germline V gene. This CDR3 reads CAITQGDTEAFF. As DNA, the CDR3 is TGTGCCATCACCCAGGGGGACACTGAAGCTTTCTTT.

This clone was seen a single time. The V gene is TRBV3-1 (or the pseudogene TRBV3-2), the J gene TRBJ2-1; no reliable D call. Germline CDR1 LGHDT, CDR2 YNNKEL (reference sequence). There are 13 residues in the CDR3. The ends were cut back, 9 bases at V and 3 bases at J, with 12 bases in the middle. The CDR3 DNA reads as TGTGCCAGTCTCAGCGTCTTCTACAATGAGCAGTTCTTC. It yields the protein CASLSVFYNEQFF.